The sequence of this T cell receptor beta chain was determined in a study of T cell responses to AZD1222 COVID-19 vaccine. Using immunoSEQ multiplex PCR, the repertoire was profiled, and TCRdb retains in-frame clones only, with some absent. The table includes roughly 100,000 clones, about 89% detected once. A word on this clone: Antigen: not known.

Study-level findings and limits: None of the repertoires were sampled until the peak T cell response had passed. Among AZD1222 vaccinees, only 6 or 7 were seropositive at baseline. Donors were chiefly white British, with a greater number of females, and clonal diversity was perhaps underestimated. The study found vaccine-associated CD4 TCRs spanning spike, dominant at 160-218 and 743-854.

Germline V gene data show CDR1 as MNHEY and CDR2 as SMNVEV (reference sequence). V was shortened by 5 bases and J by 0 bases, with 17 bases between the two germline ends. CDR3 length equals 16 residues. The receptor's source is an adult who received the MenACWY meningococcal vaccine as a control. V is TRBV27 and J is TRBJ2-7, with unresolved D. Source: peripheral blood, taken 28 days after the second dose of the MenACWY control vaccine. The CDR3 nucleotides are TGTGCCAGCAGTCCCACCATTGAGCCCAGCTCCTACGAGCAGTACTTC. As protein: CASSPTIEPSSYEQYF.